This is a list of T cell receptor beta chains from one sample in a study of blood T cell repertoires in COVID-19. Profiled with immunoSEQ multiplex PCR; TCRdb holds only in-frame clones, not every one. The repertoire holds fewer than 250,000 clones, with roughly 79% as singletons. Sequencing was performed on PBMCs or T cells enriched from blood (not recorded which). These receptors were collected from a woman in her fifties or sixties with acute COVID-19. CDR3s include the opening cysteine and the closing phenylalanine or tryptophan. A D gene is named only where the DNA matches it firmly. Rows give clone size only sometimes, using once, few, many, or a class for an expanded clone.

TRBJ1-3,NA,15,TRBV5-1,NA,TGCGCCAGCGGAAAGGACATATCAACTGGAAACACCATATATTTT,CASGKDISTGNTIYF
TRBJ1-2,NA,14,TRBV7-9,NA,TGTGCCAGCAGCCAGACGGTCGGGAACTATGGCTACACCTTC,CASSQTVGNYGYTF
TRBJ2-1,TRBD2,16,TRBV9,NA,TGTGCCAGCAGCGTATCGGGGGGGCGTGTATACAATGAGCAGTTCTTC,CASSVSGGRVYNEQFF
TRBJ1-4,NA,14,TRBV18,NA,TGTGCCAGCCAATCCGGGGCAACTAATGAAAAACTGTTTTTT,CASQSGATNEKLFF
TRBJ2-3,NA,11,TRBV6-5,NA,TGTGCCAGCAGTCACACAGATACGCAGTATTTT,CASSHTDTQYF
TRBJ1-4,NA,13,TRBV18,NA,TGTGCCAGCTCACGCGCGTCTAATGAAAAACTGTTTTTT,CASSRASNEKLFF
TRBJ1-2,NA,15,TRBV5-1,NA,TGCGCCAGCAGCTCGGGTGTGTCGACTAACTATGGCTACACCTTC,CASSSGVSTNYGYTF
TRBJ1-2,TRBD1,18,TRBV19,once,TGTGCCAGTAGCTTCTTTCGAGGGGGCGATGGAGCTAACTATGGCTACACCTTC,CASSFFRGGDGANYGYTF
TRBJ2-1,NA,13,TRBV4-3,NA,TGCGCCAGCAGCCAAGAGGTGGAGGTTGAGCAGTTCTTC,CASSQEVEVEQFF
TRBJ2-1,NA,11,TRBV25-1,NA,TGTGCCAGCACCGTTGGAGGTGAGCAGTTCTTC,CASTVGGEQFF
TRBJ2-4,TRBD1,11,TRBV2,NA,TGTGCCAGCAGCCTGGGGACAGTTCCCTACTTC,CASSLGTVPYF
TRBJ2-7,TRBD2,16,TRBV3-1/TRBV3-2,NA,TGTGCCAGCAGCCAAGAGATTGCTAGCGGGGAGTACGAGCAGTACTTC,CASSQEIASGEYEQYF
TRBJ2-2,NA,14,TRBV11-3,NA,TGTGCCAGCAGCTTACGAGGGTCCACCGGGGAGCTGTTTTTT,CASSLRGSTGELFF
TRBJ2-3,NA,13,TRBV12-3/TRBV12-4,NA,TGTGCCAGCAGCTTACAGGGCCCCGATACGCAGTATTTT,CASSLQGPDTQYF
TRBJ1-3,TRBD1,16,TRBV7-2,few,TGTGCCAGCAGCGCACGACAGGGACTGGGTGGAAACACCATATATTTT,CASSARQGLGGNTIYF
TRBJ1-1,TRBD1,15,TRBV29-1,NA,TGCAGCGTGACATCGACAGGGTCTATGAACACTGAAGCTTTCTTT,CSVTSTGSMNTEAFF
TRBJ1-5,NA,13,TRBV19,NA,TGTGCCAGTAGTATGGGAGGGGCCCAGCCCCAGCATTTT,CASSMGGAQPQHF
TRBJ1-1,NA,14,TRBV7-9,NA,TGTGCCAGCAGCCATCGAGCGGGACTGACTGAAGCTTTCTTT,CASSHRAGLTEAFF
TRBJ2-1,TRBD2,17,TRBV2,few,TGTGCCAGCAGGGATATGACTAGCGCGAGCTCCTACAATGAGCAGTTCTTC,CASRDMTSASSYNEQFF
TRBJ1-1,NA,14,TRBV6-2/TRBV6-3,NA,TGTGCCAGCAGTTACAGGGAGGTATTCACTGAAGCTTTCTTT,CASSYREVFTEAFF
TRBJ2-7,NA,14,TRBV27,NA,TGTGCCAGCAGAAATACCTACAGGGACCACGAGCAGTACTTC,CASRNTYRDHEQYF
TRBJ2-7,TRBD1,14,TRBV10-3,NA,TGTGCCATCAGTGCGGGACAGACCTCCTACGAGCAGTACTTC,CAISAGQTSYEQYF
TRBJ2-3,TRBD2,15,TRBV4-2,few,TGTGCCAGCAGCCAAGCGGGGGGGGCAACAGATACGCAGTATTTT,CASSQAGGATDTQYF
TRBJ1-1,NA,9,TRBV5-8,few,TGTGCCAGTGGGCTTGAAGCTTTCTTT,CASGLEAFF
TRBJ1-5,NA,17,TRBV24-1,NA,TGTGCCACCCACGTTTTATGGGACACGTATAGCAATCAGCCCCAGCATTTT,CATHVLWDTYSNQPQHF
TRBJ1-6,TRBD1,15,TRBV9,NA,TGTGCCAGCAGCGTAGAGACAGGGAGGAATTCACCCCTCCACTTT,CASSVETGRNSPLHF
TRBJ2-1,TRBD2,15,TRBV5-5,NA,TGTGCCAGCAGCTTGTATAGCGGGGGGGCAAATGAGCAGTTCTTC,CASSLYSGGANEQFF
TRBJ1-4,NA,15,TRBV19,NA,TGTGCCAGTAGTCCCTCCACAGATTCATATGAAAAACTGTTTTTT,CASSPSTDSYEKLFF
TRBJ1-2,TRBD1,14,TRBV27,NA,TGTGCCAGCAGTTTAGTTGGGTCAGGGGGTGGCTACACCTTC,CASSLVGSGGGYTF